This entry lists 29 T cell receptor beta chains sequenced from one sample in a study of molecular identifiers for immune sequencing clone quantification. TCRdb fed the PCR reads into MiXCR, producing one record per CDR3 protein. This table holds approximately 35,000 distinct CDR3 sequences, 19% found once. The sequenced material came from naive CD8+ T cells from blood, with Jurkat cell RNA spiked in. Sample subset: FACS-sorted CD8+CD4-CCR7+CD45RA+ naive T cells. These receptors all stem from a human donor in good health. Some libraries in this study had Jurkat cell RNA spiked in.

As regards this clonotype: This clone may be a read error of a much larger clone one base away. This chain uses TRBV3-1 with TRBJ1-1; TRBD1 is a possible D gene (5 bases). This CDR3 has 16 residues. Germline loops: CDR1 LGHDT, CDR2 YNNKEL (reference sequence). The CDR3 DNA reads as TGTACCAGCAGCCAAGAACCGGGACCCAGGGACACTGAAGCTTTCTTT. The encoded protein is CTSSQEPGPRDTEAFF.

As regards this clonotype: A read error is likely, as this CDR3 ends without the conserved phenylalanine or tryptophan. The CDR3 DNA reads TGTGCCAGCAGCGTTGGGGGTGGCGCTAGCACAGATACGCAGTATCTT. Protein sequence: CASSVGGGASTDTQYL. V and J are TRBV9 and TRBJ2-3; either TRBD1 or TRBD2 may supply D (5 bases each). Trimming cost V 2 bases and J 0 bases, with 13 bases left between them. The CDR3 loop spans 16 amino acids. The germline V gene has CDR1 SGDLS and CDR2 YYNGEE.

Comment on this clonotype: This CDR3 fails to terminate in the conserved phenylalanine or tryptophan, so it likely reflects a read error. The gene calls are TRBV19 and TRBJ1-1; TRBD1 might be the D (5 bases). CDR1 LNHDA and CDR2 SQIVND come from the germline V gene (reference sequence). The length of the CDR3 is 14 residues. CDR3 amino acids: CASSIRGMNTGAFI. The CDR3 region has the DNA TGTGCCAGTAGTATAAGGGGAATGAACACTGGAGCTTTCATT.

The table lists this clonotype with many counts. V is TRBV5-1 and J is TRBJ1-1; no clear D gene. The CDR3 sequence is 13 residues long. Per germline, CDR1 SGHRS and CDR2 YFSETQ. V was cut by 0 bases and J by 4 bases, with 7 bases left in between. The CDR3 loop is CASSLGAGTEAFF. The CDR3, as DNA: TGCGCCAGCAGCTTGGGGGCAGGCACTGAAGCTTTCTTT.

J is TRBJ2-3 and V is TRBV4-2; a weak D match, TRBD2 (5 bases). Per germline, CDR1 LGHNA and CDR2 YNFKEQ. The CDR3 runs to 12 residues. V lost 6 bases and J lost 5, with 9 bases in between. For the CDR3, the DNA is TGTGCCAGCAGGGACCGGGGAGATACGCAGTATTTT. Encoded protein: CASRDRGDTQYF.

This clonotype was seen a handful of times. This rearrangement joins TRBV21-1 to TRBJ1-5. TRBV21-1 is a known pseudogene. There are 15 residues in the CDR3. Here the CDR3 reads CANQEFRYSNQPQHF. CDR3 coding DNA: TGTGCCAACCAGGAGTTCCGTTATAGCAATCAGCCCCAGCATTTT.

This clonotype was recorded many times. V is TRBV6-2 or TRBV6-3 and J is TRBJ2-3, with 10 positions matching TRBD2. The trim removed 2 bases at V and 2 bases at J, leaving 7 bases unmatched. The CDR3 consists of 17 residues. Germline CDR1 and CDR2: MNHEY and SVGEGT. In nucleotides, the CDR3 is TGTGCCAGCAGTTACAGCGCTAGCGGGGGATCCACAGATACGCAGTATTTT. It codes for CASSYSASGGSTDTQYF.

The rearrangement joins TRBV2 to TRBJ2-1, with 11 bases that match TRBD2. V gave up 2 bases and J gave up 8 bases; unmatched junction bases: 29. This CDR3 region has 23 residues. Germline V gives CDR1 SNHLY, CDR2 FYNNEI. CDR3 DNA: TGTGCCAGCAGTGAATTCCCACAAACCGCGGCTGACCATAGCGGGAGGGTCGGTCATGAGCAGTTCTTC. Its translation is CASSEFPQTAADHSGRVGHEQFF.

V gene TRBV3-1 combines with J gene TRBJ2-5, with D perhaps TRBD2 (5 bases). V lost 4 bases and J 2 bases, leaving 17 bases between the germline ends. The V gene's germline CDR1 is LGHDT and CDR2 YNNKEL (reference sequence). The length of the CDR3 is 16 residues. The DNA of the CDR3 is TGTGCCAGCAGCCGATTTGAGGGAGCCAGACAAGAGACCCAGTACTTC. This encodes CASSRFEGARQETQYF.

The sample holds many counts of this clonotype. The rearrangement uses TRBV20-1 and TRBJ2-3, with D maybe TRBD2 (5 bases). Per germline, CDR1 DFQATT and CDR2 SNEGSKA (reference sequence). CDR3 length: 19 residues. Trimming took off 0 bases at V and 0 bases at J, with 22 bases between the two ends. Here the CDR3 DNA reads TGCAGTGCTAGAGACCACGCTCTATCCCGGGGAAAAAGCACAGATACGCAGTATTTT. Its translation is CSARDHALSRGKSTDTQYF.

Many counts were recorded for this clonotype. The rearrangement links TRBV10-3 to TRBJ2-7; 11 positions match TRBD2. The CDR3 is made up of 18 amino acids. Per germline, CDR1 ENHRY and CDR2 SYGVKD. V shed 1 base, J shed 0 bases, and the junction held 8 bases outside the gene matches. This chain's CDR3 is CAISEFGLAGLSSYEQYF. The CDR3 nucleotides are TGTGCCATCAGTGAGTTTGGACTAGCGGGTCTGAGCTCCTACGAGCAGTACTTC.

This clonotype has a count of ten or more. The CDR3 spells CASSLYIGTGDQPQHF. The CDR3 nucleotides are TGTGCCAGCAGTTTATACATCGGGACAGGGGATCAGCCCCAGCATTTT. The chain employs TRBV28 and TRBJ1-5, with 10 bases aligning to TRBD1. The CDR3 has 16 amino acids. Germline V CDR1 and CDR2: MDHEN, SYDVKM. The trim removed 1 base at V and 5 bases at J, leaving 5 bases unmatched.

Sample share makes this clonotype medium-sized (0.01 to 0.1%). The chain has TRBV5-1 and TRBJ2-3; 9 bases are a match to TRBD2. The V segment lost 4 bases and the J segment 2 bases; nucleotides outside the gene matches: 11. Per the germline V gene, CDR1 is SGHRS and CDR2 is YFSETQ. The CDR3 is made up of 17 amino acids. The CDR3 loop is CASSPERGTSHTDTQYF. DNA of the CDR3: TGCGCCAGCAGCCCAGAGAGAGGGACTAGCCACACAGATACGCAGTATTTT.

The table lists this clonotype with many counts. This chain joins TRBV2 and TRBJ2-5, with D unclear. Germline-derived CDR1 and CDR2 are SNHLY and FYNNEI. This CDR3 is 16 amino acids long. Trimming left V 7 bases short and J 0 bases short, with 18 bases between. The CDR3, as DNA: TGTGCCAGCACGGAAAACCTTCCCTTGTACCAAGAGACCCAGTACTTC. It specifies CASTENLPLYQETQYF.

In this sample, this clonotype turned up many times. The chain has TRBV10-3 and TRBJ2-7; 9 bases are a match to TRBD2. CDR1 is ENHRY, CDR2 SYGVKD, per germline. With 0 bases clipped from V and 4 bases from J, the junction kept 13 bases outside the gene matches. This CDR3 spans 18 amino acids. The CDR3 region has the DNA TGTGCCATCAGTGAGTCGATTAGCGGGGGCCCATTTTTTTACGAGCAGTACTTC. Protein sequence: CAISESISGGPFFYEQYF.

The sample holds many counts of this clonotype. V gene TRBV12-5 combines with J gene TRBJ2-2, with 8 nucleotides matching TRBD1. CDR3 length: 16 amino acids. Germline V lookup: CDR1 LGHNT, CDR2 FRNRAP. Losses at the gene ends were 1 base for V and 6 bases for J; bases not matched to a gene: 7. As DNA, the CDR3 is TGTGCTAGTGGTTTGGAGGACAGGGTCCGAGCCGGGGAGCTGTTTTTT. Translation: CASGLEDRVRAGELFF.

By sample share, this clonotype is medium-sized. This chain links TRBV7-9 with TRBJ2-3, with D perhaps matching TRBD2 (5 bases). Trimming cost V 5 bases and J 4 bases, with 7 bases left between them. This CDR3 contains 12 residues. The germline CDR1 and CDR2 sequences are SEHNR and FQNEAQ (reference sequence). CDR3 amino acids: CASSEGSDTQYF. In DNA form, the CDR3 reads TGTGCCAGCAGCGAGGGTTCAGATACGCAGTATTTT.

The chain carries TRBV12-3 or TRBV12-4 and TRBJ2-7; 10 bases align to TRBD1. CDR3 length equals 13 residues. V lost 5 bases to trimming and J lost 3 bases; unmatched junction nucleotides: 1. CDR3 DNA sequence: TGTGCCAGCAGTCGGGACAGGGGCTACGAGCAGTACTTC. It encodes CASSRDRGYEQYF.

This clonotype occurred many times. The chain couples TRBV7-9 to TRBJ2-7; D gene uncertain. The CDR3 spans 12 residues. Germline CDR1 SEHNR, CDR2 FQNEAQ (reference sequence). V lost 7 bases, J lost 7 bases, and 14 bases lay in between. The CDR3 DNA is TGTGCCAGCACGTCAGTCGCCGGGGAGCAGTACTTC. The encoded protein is CASTSVAGEQYF. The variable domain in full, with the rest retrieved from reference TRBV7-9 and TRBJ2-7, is DTGVSQNPRHKITKRGQNVTFRCDPISEHNRLYWYRQTLGQGPEFLTYFQNEAQLEKSRLLSDRFSAERPKGSFSTLEIQRTEQGDSAMYLCASTSVAGEQYFGPGTRLTVT.

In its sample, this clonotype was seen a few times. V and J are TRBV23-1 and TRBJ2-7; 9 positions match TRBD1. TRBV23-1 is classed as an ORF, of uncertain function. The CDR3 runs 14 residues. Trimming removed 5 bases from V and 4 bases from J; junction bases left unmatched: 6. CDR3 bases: TGCGCCAGCAGTTTCCGGGACAGGGCTTACGAGCAGTACTTC. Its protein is CASSFRDRAYEQYF.

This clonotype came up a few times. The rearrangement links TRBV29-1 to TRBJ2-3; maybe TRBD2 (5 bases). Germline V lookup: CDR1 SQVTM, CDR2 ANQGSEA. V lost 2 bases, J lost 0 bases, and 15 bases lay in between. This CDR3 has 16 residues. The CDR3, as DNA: TGCAGCGTTGAATGGGCTCAGGAGGCTAGCACAGATACGCAGTATTTT. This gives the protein CSVEWAQEASTDTQYF.

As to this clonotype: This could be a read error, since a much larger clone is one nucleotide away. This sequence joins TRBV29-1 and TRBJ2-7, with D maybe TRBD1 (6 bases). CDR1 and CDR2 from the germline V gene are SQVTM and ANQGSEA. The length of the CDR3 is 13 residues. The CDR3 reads CGITTGAAYEQYF. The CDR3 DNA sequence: TGCGGCATTACGACAGGTGCCGCCTACGAGCAGTACTTC.

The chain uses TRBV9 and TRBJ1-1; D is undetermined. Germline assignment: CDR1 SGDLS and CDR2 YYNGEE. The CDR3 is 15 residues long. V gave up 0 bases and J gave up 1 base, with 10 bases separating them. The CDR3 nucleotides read TGTGCCAGCAGCGTAGACCCGGGCCCGAACACTGAAGCTTTCTTT. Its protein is CASSVDPGPNTEAFF.

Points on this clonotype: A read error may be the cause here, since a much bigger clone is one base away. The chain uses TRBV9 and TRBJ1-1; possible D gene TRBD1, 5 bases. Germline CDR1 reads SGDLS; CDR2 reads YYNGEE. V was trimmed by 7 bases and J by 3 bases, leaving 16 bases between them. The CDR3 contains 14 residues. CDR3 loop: CASGPGASDTEAFF. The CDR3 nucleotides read TGTGCCAGCGGCCCTGGGGCTTCGGACACTGAAGCTTTCTTT. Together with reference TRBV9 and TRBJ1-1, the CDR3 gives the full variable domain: DSGVTQTPKHLITATGQRVTLRCSPRSGDLSVYWYQQSLDQGLQFLIQYYNGEERAKGNILERFSAQQFPDLHSELNLSSLELGDSALYFCASGPGASDTEAFFGQGTRLTVV.

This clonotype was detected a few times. The CDR3 coding sequence is TGTGCCAGCAGCTTCTCTGTGAGCGAGCAGTACTTC. Residues: CASSFSVSEQYF. This chain joins TRBV7-9 and TRBJ2-7, with no clear D. Trimming stripped 3 bases from V and 6 bases from J, with 9 bases between. The V gene's germline CDR1 is SEHNR and CDR2 FQNEAQ (reference sequence). The CDR3 contains 12 residues.

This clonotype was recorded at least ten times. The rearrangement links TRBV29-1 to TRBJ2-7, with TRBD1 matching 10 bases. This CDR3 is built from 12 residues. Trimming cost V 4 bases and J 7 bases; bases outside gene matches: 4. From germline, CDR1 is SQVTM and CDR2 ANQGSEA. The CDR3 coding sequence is TGCAGCGTTGGGGACAGGGGTTGGGAGCAGTACTTC. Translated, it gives CSVGDRGWEQYF.

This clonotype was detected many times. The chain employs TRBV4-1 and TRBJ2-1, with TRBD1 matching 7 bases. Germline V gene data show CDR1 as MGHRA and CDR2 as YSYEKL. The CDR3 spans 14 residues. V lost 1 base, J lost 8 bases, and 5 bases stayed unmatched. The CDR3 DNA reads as TGCGCCAGCAGCCAAGGCGCAGGGGGACATGAGCAGTTCTTC. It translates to CASSQGAGGHEQFF.

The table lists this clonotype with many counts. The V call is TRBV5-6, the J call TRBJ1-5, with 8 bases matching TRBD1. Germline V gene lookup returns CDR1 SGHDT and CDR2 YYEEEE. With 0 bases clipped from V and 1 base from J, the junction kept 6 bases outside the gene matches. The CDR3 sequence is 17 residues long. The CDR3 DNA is TGTGCCAGCAGCTTGGCAGCTAGGACAGGGAGCAATCAGCCCCAGCATTTT. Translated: CASSLAARTGSNQPQHF.

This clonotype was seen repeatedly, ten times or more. CDR3 in amino acids: CASSEWQGPTDTQYF. The CDR3 coding sequence is TGTGCCAGCAGTGAATGGCAGGGCCCCACAGATACGCAGTATTTT. The V gene is TRBV25-1, the J gene TRBJ2-3, with D possibly matching TRBD1 (5 bases). The CDR3 totals 15 residues. Trimming took off 1 base at V and 2 bases at J, with 10 bases between the two ends. Germline CDR1 and CDR2: MGHDK and SYGVNS.